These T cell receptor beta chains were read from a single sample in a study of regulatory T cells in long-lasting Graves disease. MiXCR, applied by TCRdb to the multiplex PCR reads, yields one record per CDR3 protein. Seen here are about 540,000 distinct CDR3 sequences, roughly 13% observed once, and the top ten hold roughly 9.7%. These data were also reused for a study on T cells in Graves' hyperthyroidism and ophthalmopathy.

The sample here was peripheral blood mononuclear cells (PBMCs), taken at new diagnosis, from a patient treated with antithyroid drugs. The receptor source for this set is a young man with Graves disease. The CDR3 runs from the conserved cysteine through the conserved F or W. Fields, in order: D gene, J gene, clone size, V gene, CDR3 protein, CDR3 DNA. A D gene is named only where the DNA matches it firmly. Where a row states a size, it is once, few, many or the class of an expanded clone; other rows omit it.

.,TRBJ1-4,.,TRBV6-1,CASSAVDGNEKLFF,TGTGCCAGCAGCGCCGTTGACGGTAATGAAAAACTGTTTTTT
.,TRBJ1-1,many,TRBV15,CATSSLLSGGLNTEAFF,TGTGCCACCAGCAGTCTACTGTCCGGCGGATTGAACACTGAAGCTTTCTTT
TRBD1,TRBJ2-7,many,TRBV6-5,CASSYTWTGREQYF,TGTGCCAGCAGTTACACGTGGACAGGGCGCGAGCAGTACTTC
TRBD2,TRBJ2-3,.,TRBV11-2,CASSSSWAGGRDTQYF,TGTGCCAGCAGCTCCAGCTGGGCGGGAGGGAGAGATACGCAGTATTTT
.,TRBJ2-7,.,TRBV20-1,CSARDYRQCSYEQYF,TGCAGTGCTAGAGATTATCGGCAATGCTCCTACGAGCAGTACTTC
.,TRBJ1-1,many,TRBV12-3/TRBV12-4,CASREDRNTEAFF,TGTGCCAGCAGAGAAGACCGTAACACTGAAGCTTTCTTT
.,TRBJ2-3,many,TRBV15,CATSRLVAADTQYF,TGTGCCACCAGCAGACTGGTAGCCGCAGATACGCAGTATTTT
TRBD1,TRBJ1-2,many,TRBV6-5,CASSYGSRGRGGYTF,TGTGCCAGCAGTTACGGTTCCAGGGGGCGAGGGGGCTACACCTTC
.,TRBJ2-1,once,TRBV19,CASSIDRSTEQFF,TGTGCCAGTAGTATCGACAGGTCAACCGAGCAGTTCTTC
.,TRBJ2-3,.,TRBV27,CASSETGSHTQYF,TGTGCCAGCAGTGAAACAGGATCTCATACGCAGTATTTT